Shown below are 29 T cell receptor beta chains from a single sample sequenced in a study of T-cell memory formation after mild COVID-19. TCRdb independently ran MiXCR on the 5' RACE reads; one entry per CDR3 protein. The sample lists about 340,000 distinct CDR3 sequences; 15% to 20% were seen once. Sequencing used PBMCs or a T cell subset sorted from them (not recorded which). All receptors derive from a man between 18 and 35 years old who had mild COVID-19 (a few samples of this study predate the infection). Cell type and time point are not known.

This clonotype was counted between two and nine times. The V gene is TRBV19, the J gene TRBJ2-7; TRBD1 aligns across 7 bases. V dropped 5 bases and J dropped 2; count of bases not matched to a gene: 6. The CDR3 is made up of 14 amino acids. Germline V gene lookup returns CDR1 LNHDA and CDR2 SQIVND (reference sequence). The DNA for the CDR3 is TGTGCCAGTAGTTCCGGGACAGCAACCTACGAGCAGTACTTC. It translates to CASSSGTATYEQYF.

This rearrangement joins TRBV6-5 to TRBJ1-2; D is unclear. The CDR3 extends over 14 amino acids. Germline CDR1 MNHEY, CDR2 SVGAGI. V was cut by 6 bases and J by 4 bases, with 15 bases left in between. CDR3 DNA sequence: TGTGCCAGCAGCTCATATGACGGAACCTATGGCTACACCTTC. Protein sequence: CASSSYDGTYGYTF.

This clonotype was detected ten times or more. The chain employs TRBV29-1 and TRBJ2-1, with D tentatively TRBD2 (5 bases). CDR3 size: 13 residues. Germline V gene sequence: CDR1 SQVTM, CDR2 ANQGSEA. V was cut by 2 bases and J by 8 bases, with 13 bases left in between. CDR3 loop: CSVERGKGYEQFF. CDR3 DNA: TGCAGCGTTGAACGAGGGAAGGGCTATGAGCAGTTCTTC.

This clonotype was observed a few times. The rearrangement uses TRBV12-3 or TRBV12-4 and TRBJ2-2, with a tentative D call TRBD1 (6 bases). This CDR3 contains 15 residues. With 2 bases removed from V and 2 bases from J, the gap between germline ends came to 9 bases. The CDR3 protein is CASSLWGTNTGELFF. CDR3 in DNA: TGTGCCAGCAGTTTATGGGGGACAAACACCGGGGAGCTGTTTTTT.

Only a few counts were recorded for this clonotype. This sequence joins TRBV6-5 and TRBJ2-2, with a tentative D call TRBD2 (6 bases). The CDR3 totals 14 residues. Trimming pared 6 bases from V and 5 bases from J, leaving 13 bases between. The germline V gene encodes CDR1 MNHEY and CDR2 SVGAGI. The CDR3 DNA is TGTGCCAGCAGCCCCAAGCGGGCGACCGGGGAGCTGTTTTTT. Amino acid sequence: CASSPKRATGELFF.

This clonotype was seen a handful of times. The V and J genes are TRBV9 and TRBJ2-5; D possibly matches TRBD1 or TRBD2 (5 bases each). The CDR3 extends over 15 amino acids. Germline V lookup: CDR1 SGDLS, CDR2 YYNGEE. V was shortened by 0 bases and J by 9 bases, with 18 bases between the two germline ends. Here the CDR3 DNA reads TGTGCCAGCAGCGTAGAGGGTGTGAGGGGATCGCCCCAGTACTTC. It specifies CASSVEGVRGSPQYF.

The chain has TRBV6-2 or TRBV6-3 and TRBJ2-3; TRBD2 agrees at 8 bases. The CDR3 totals 16 residues. The trim removed 2 bases at V and 2 bases at J, leaving 6 bases unmatched. CDR1 is MNHEY, CDR2 SVGEGT, per germline. The CDR3 bases are TGTGCCAGCAGTTACCTGGCGGGGGGACACACAGATACGCAGTATTTT. Translation gives CASSYLAGGHTDTQYF.

V usage is TRBV19 and J usage is TRBJ2-1; 7 bases are a match to TRBD1. Germline lookup yields CDR1 LNHDA and CDR2 SQIVND (reference sequence). After removal of 5 bases from V and 6 bases from J, the junction contained 7 bases not matched to a gene. This CDR3 is 14 amino acids long. This CDR3 reads CASSGDSYLNEQFF. Here the CDR3 DNA reads TGTGCCAGTAGTGGGGACAGTTACCTCAATGAGCAGTTCTTC.

This chain links TRBV7-2 with TRBJ2-7, with D maybe TRBD1 (6 bases). The V end lost 7 bases, the J end lost 11 bases, and 24 bases lay between the germline ends. CDR3 length equals 14 residues. Looked up from germline, CDR1 is SGHTA and CDR2 is FQGNSA. Here the CDR3 DNA reads TGTGCCAGCACCACAGGAAGGGCAGGGGTGGTTGAGTACTTC. It translates to CASTTGRAGVVEYF.

This clonotype was seen only a few times. The chain carries TRBV6-5 and TRBJ2-1; 12 bases are shared with TRBD2. The length of the CDR3 is 15 residues. CDR1 is MNHEY and CDR2 is SVGAGI in the germline V gene. The J segment lost 5 bases and the V segment lost 6 bases, leaving 5 bases of the junction unmatched. The CDR3 DNA reads as TGTGCCAGCAGCCATACTAGCGGGGGGAACAATGAGCAGTTCTTC. Encoded protein: CASSHTSGGNNEQFF.

CDR3 protein: CASTRDRSIETQYF. The CDR3 coding sequence is TGCGCCAGCACCCGGGACCGTAGTATAGAGACCCAGTACTTC. This chain joins TRBV5-1 and TRBJ2-5; either TRBD1 or TRBD2 may fit D (5 bases each). Germline CDR1 reads SGHRS; CDR2 reads YFSETQ. This CDR3 comprises 14 residues. Between the trimmed V and J ends, which lost 6 bases and 4 bases, there was a span of 16 bases.

This chain uses TRBV4-3 with TRBJ2-7; D might be TRBD2 (6 bases). The CDR3 length is 14 residues. V was trimmed by 0 bases and J by 3 bases, leaving 9 bases between them. Germline assignment: CDR1 LGHNA and CDR2 YSLEER. The CDR3: CASSQDWGDYEQYV. The DNA for the CDR3 is TGCGCCAGCAGCCAAGATTGGGGGGACTACGAGCAGTACGTC.

V is TRBV29-1 and J is TRBJ1-1, with D perhaps TRBD1 (5 bases). The CDR3 is 14 residues long. Deletions cut 5 bases from V and 1 base from J, with 14 bases between. Germline loops: CDR1 SQVTM, CDR2 ANQGSEA. The CDR3 is CSVHRQSQNTEAFF. For the CDR3, the DNA is TGCAGCGTTCACAGGCAAAGCCAGAACACTGAAGCTTTCTTT.

This clonotype was found many times. The chain joins TRBV6-6 to TRBJ2-3, with TRBD2 identical over 11 bases. Germline V gene lookup returns CDR1 MNHNY and CDR2 SVGAGI (reference sequence). This CDR3 is 18 amino acids long. The V gene end was trimmed by 4 bases and the J gene end by 3 bases; junction bases not matched to a gene: 12. CDR3 in DNA: TGTGCCAGCAGTTTCCTACTAACTAGCGGGGGTGGAACAGATACGCAGTATTTT. It translates to CASSFLLTSGGGTDTQYF.

This clonotype was seen more than once but under ten times. This chain links TRBV24-1 with TRBJ1-2; 7 bases line up with TRBD1. V shed 2 bases and J 6 bases; nucleotides not matched to a gene: 5. CDR3 length equals 14 residues. Per germline, CDR1 KGHDR and CDR2 SFDVKD. DNA of the CDR3: TGTGCCACCAGTGATTCGGGACAGAGGAATGGCTACACCTTC. Translated, it gives CATSDSGQRNGYTF.

The chain links TRBV7-2 to TRBJ1-1; tentative D call: TRBD1 (5 bases). Trimming shortened V by 2 bases and J by 8 bases, and 18 bases separated the two germline ends. Looked up from germline, CDR1 is SGHTA and CDR2 is FQGNSA. CDR3 length equals 15 residues. In DNA, the CDR3 is TGTGCCAGCAGCTTATCACGCCGGGATCGGGGGGAAGCTTTCTTT. Translated, it gives CASSLSRRDRGEAFF.

Only a few counts were recorded for this clonotype. This chain connects TRBV5-5 to TRBJ1-2; D is unresolved. This CDR3 region has 11 residues. Germline lookup yields CDR1 SGHKS and CDR2 YYEKEE (reference sequence). Deletions cut 4 bases from V and 5 bases from J, with 6 bases between. CDR3 sequence: CASSAGYGYTF. CDR3 sequence (DNA): TGTGCCAGCAGCGCAGGTTATGGCTACACCTTC.

The rearrangement links TRBV2 to TRBJ1-2, with D possibly being TRBD1 (5 bases). Germline lookup yields CDR1 SNHLY and CDR2 FYNNEI. V was shortened by 2 bases and J by 4 bases, with 5 bases between the two germline ends. The CDR3 runs 12 residues. CDR3 DNA sequence: TGTGCCAGCAGTGAACAGGGCTATGGCTACACCTTC. It encodes CASSEQGYGYTF.

This clonotype has just a few counts. The chain links TRBV7-2 to TRBJ2-1; D uncertain. CDR3 length equals 15 residues. Trimming shortened V by 5 bases and J by 4 bases, and 15 bases separated the two germline ends. Germline V gene data show CDR1 as SGHTA and CDR2 as FQGNSA. CDR3 loop: CASSKPLGGYNEQFF. The CDR3 region has the DNA TGTGCCAGCAGCAAGCCCCTGGGTGGGTACAATGAGCAGTTCTTC.

This clonotype was seen only a few times. V is TRBV12-3 or TRBV12-4 and J is TRBJ2-3; tentatively, D is TRBD2 (6 bases). Trimming removed 6 bases from V and 3 bases from J, with 13 bases in between. The CDR3 is 14 amino acids. CDR3 sequence (DNA): TGTGCCAGCAGCGCCGGGACTTCAACAGATACGCAGTATTTT. This codes for CASSAGTSTDTQYF.

The chain uses TRBV19 and TRBJ1-2; D is unclear. The CDR3 covers 11 residues. The germline V gene has CDR1 LNHDA and CDR2 SQIVND (reference sequence). The CDR3 spells CAVRWASGYTF. The CDR3 DNA reads as TGTGCTGTGAGGTGGGCGAGTGGCTACACCTTC.

The rearrangement links TRBV20-1 to TRBJ2-1; D unclear. The germline V gene has CDR1 DFQATT and CDR2 SNEGSKA (reference sequence). Deletions cut 1 base from V and 2 bases from J, with 12 bases between. The CDR3 is 15 amino acids. Here the CDR3 DNA reads TGCAGTGCTAGAGCATCAGGCAGTACCTACAATGAGCAGTTCTTC. Its protein product is CSARASGSTYNEQFF.

The chain employs TRBV5-4 and TRBJ2-5, with unresolved D. Trimming removed 0 bases at V and 4 bases at J, with 13 bases between. This CDR3 is 15 amino acids long. Germline V gene lookup returns CDR1 SGHNT and CDR2 YYREEE (reference sequence). The CDR3 region is CASSLVPRGTETQYF. CDR3 in DNA: TGTGCCAGCAGCTTGGTACCCCGTGGAACAGAGACCCAGTACTTC.

The chain joins TRBV7-2 to TRBJ2-3; TRBD2 agrees at 9 bases. Trimming took 4 bases from V and 1 from J; bases not matched to a gene: 12. CDR1 SGHTA and CDR2 FQGNSA come from the germline V gene. This CDR3 is 18 amino acids long. CDR3 coding DNA: TGTGCCAGCAGCTCTGACATTAGCGGGGGTGGCGGCACAGATACGCAGTATTTT. Amino acid sequence: CASSSDISGGGGTDTQYF. Complete variable domain (other parts from reference TRBV7-2 and TRBJ2-3): GAGVSQSPSNKVTEKGKDVELRCDPISGHTALYWYRQSLGQGLEFLIYFQGNSAPDKSGLPSDRFSAERTGGSVSTLTIQRTQQEDSAVYLCASSSDISGGGGTDTQYFGPGTRLTVL.

The chain combines TRBV2 with TRBJ2-7; 10 bases match TRBD1. The CDR3 totals 19 residues. Trimming at V came to 4 bases and at J to 1 base, leaving 16 bases not matched to a gene. CDR1 SNHLY and CDR2 FYNNEI come from the germline V gene. In nucleotides, the CDR3 is TGTGCCAGCAGTGCCAGTCGTACCGGGACAGGGGTTTTGTCCTACGAGCAGTACTTC. This translates into CASSASRTGTGVLSYEQYF.

The rearrangement uses TRBV5-1 and TRBJ1-3, with TRBD1 matching over 7 bases. With V trimmed by 0 bases and J by 0 bases, 6 bases remained unmatched. Germline-derived CDR1 and CDR2 are SGHRS and YFSETQ. This CDR3 has 17 amino acids. The CDR3 sequence: CASSLDWTGSSGNTIYF. The CDR3 nucleotides are TGCGCCAGCAGCTTGGATTGGACAGGAAGCTCTGGAAACACCATATATTTT.

The count of this clonotype is one. This sequence joins TRBV28 and TRBJ1-5; TRBD1 is a possible D gene (6 bases). This CDR3 region has 12 residues. CDR1 MDHEN and CDR2 SYDVKM come from the germline V gene. V was clipped by 6 bases and J by 6 bases, with 9 bases between them. The CDR3 sequence: CASRTGTQPQHF. CDR3 nucleotides: TGTGCCAGCAGAACAGGGACTCAGCCCCAGCATTTT.

In this sample, this clonotype turned up a few times. V is TRBV6-4 and J is TRBJ2-6; possible D gene TRBD1, 7 bases. Germline V lookup: CDR1 MRHNA, CDR2 SNTAGT. The CDR3 has 14 residues. The V and J ends lost 6 bases and 2 bases respectively, with 8 bases between them. CDR3 region: CASSRGAGANVLTF. The DNA of the CDR3 is TGTGCCAGCAGCAGGGGGGCTGGGGCCAACGTCCTGACTTTC.

This clonotype showed up just a few times. V usage is TRBV7-3 and J usage is TRBJ2-3; the D gene could be TRBD1 or TRBD2 (6 bases each). This CDR3 has 13 amino acids. From germline, CDR1 is SGHTA and CDR2 FQGTGA. The V and J ends lost 5 bases and 4 bases respectively, with 10 bases between them. DNA of the CDR3: TGTGCCAGCAGCAACGGGGGCTCAGATACGCAGTATTTT. Its protein is CASSNGGSDTQYF.